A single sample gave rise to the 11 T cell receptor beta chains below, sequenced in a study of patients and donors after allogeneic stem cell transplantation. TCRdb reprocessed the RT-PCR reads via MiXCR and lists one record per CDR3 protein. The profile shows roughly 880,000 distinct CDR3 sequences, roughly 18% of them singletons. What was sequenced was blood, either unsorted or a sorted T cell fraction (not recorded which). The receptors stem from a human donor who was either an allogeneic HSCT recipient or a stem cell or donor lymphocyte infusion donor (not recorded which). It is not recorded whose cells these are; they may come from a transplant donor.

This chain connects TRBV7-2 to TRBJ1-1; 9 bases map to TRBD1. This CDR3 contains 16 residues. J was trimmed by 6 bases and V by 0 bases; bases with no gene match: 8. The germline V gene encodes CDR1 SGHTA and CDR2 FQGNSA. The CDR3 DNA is TGTGCCAGCAGCTTAGCGGTGGGACAGGGTACATCTGAAGCTTTCTTT. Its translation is CASSLAVGQGTSEAFF.

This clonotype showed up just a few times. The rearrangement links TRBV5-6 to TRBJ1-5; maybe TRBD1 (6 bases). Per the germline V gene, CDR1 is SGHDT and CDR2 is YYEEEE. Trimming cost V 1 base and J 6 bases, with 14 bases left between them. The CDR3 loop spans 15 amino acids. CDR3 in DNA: TGTGCCAGCAGCTTGAGGGGGACCAGAACTCAGCCCCAGCATTTT. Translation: CASSLRGTRTQPQHF.

Here the CDR3 reads CATSFYMDEQFF. The CDR3 coding sequence is TGTGCCACCAGTTTTTATATGGATGAGCAGTTCTTC. This rearrangement joins TRBV15 to TRBJ2-1; D is undetermined. Germline CDR1 and CDR2: LNHNV and YYDKDF (reference sequence). With 6 bases removed from V and 8 bases from J, the gap between germline ends came to 11 bases. This CDR3 is built from 12 residues.

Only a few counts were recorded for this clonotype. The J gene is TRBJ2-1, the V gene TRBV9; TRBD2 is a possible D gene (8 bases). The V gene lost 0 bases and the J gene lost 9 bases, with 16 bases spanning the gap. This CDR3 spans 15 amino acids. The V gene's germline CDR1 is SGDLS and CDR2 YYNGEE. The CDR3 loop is CASSVGPGGDSEQFF. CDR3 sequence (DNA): TGTGCCAGCAGCGTAGGTCCGGGAGGGGACAGTGAGCAGTTCTTC.

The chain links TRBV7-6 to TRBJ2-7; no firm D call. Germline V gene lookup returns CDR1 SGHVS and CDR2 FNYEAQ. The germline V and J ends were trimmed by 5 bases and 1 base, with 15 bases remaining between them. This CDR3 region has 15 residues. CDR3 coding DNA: TGTGCCAGCAGCCCTGACCCATGGACGTCCTACGAGCAGTACTTC. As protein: CASSPDPWTSYEQYF.

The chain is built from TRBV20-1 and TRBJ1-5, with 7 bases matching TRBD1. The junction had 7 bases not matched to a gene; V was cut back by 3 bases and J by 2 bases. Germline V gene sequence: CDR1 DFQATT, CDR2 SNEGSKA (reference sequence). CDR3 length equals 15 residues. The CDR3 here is CSASNLQGRNQPQHF. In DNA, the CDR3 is TGCAGTGCTAGTAATTTACAGGGGCGCAATCAGCCCCAGCATTTT.

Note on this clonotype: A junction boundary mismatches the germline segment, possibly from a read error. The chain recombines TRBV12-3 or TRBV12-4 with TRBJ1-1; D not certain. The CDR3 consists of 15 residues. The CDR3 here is CASSSPFGGNTEALF. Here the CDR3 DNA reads TGTGCCAGCAGTTCTCCGTTTGGAGGAAACACTGAAGCTCTCTTT.

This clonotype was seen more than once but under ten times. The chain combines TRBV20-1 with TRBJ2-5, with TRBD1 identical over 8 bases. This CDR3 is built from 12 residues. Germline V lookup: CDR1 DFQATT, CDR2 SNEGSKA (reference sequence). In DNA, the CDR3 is TGCAGCTCCAGGGGGCCGCTAGAGACCCAGTACTTC. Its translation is CSSRGPLETQYF.

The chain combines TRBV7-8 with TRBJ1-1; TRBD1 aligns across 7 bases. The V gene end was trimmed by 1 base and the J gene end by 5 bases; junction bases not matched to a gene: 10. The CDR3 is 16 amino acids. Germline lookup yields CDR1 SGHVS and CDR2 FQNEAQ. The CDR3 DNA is TGTGCCAGCAGCTTAGTTTCCCGGGCAGGGGGAACTGAAGCTTTCTTT. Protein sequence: CASSLVSRAGGTEAFF.

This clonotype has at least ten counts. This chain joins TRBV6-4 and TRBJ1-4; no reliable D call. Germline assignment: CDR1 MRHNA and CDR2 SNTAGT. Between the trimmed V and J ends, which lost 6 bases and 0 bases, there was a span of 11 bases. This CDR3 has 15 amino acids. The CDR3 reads CASRGSDATNEKLFF. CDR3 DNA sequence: TGTGCCAGCAGAGGATCAGATGCAACTAATGAAAAACTGTTTTTT.

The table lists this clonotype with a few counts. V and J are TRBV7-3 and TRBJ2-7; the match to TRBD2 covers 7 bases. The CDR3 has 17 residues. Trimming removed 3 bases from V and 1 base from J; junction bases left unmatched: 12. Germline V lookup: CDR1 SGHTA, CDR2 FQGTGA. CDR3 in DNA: TGTGCCAGCAGCTTTACCCGCCTCCCGGGACTATCCTACGAGCAGTACTTC. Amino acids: CASSFTRLPGLSYEQYF.